This TCR beta chain was recorded in a study of T cells after yellow fever vaccination. TCRdb ran MiXCR on the 5' RACE reads and lists one entry per CDR3 protein. The sample contains under 550,000 distinct CDR3 sequences, 20% to 25% of which appear only once. As for this clonotype: Its target is not known.

Overall study findings and caveats: Clones that expanded after primary vaccination mostly reappeared after the booster (96% CD4, 70% to 90% CD8). Peak timing came faster in the weaker secondary response, day 5 versus 15.

Germline CDR1 is LGHNA and CDR2 is YSLEER. CDR3 size: 15 residues. The V gene end was trimmed by 5 bases and the J gene end by 4 bases; junction bases not matched to a gene: 4. Sequencing used PBMCs, obtained around 3 weeks after the first yellow fever vaccination. The chain couples TRBV4-3 to TRBJ2-3; 12 bases agree with TRBD2. The receptor was derived from a man aged 18 to 29 who received the YFV17D yellow fever vaccine. The CDR3 sequence is CASSTRLAGADTQYF. The CDR3 DNA is TGCGCCAGCAGCACCCGACTAGCGGGGGCAGATACGCAGTATTTT.